Shown below are 27 T cell receptor beta chains from a single sample sequenced in a study of blood T cell repertoires in COVID-19. The table came from immunoSEQ multiplex PCR; TCRdb's copy has only in-frame clones and leaves some out. The sample consists of 200,000 or so clones, under 90% of them appearing once. The sequencing sample was made of PBMCs or T cells enriched from blood (not recorded which). These receptors were collected from a man aged 60 to 69 who had recovered from COVID-19.

The table lists this clone with a few counts. This chain links TRBV3-1 (or the pseudogene TRBV3-2) with TRBJ2-1; TRBD1 agrees at 9 bases. The germline V gene has CDR1 LGHDT and CDR2 YNNKEL (reference sequence). Trimming removed 3 bases from V and 7 bases from J; junction bases left unmatched: 4. This CDR3 is built from 14 residues. The CDR3 protein is CASSHTGTGNEQFF. The CDR3 region has the DNA TGTGCCAGCAGCCATACCGGGACAGGGAATGAGCAGTTCTTC.

The chain employs TRBV5-4 and TRBJ1-1; D is undetermined. CDR1 and CDR2 (germline): SGHNT, YYREEE (reference sequence). Trimming took 5 bases from V and 3 from J, leaving 17 bases between them. The length of the CDR3 is 15 residues. CDR3 DNA sequence: TGTGCCAGCAGAGTCGACATGGGTGGCGACACTGAAGCTTTCTTT. It translates to CASRVDMGGDTEAFF.

This chain links TRBV27 with TRBJ2-1, with 9 bases identical to TRBD2. CDR3 length equals 14 residues. J was trimmed by 6 bases and V by 3 bases; bases with no gene match: 3. Germline CDR1 MNHEY, CDR2 SMNVEV (reference sequence). CDR3: CASSLGGGANEQFF. The CDR3 nucleotides read TGTGCCAGCAGTTTGGGCGGGGGGGCCAATGAGCAGTTCTTC.

V is TRBV10-1 and J is TRBJ2-7, with TRBD2 matching over 9 bases. The CDR3 covers 16 residues. Germline V gene lookup returns CDR1 WNHNN and CDR2 SYGVQD (reference sequence). V lost 3 bases, J lost 0 bases, and 6 bases stayed unmatched. This CDR3 reads CASSDLSGGSSYEQYF. The CDR3 region has the DNA TGCGCCAGCAGTGACCTTAGCGGGGGAAGCTCCTACGAGCAGTACTTC.

The V and J genes are TRBV30 and TRBJ2-3; 8 bases map to TRBD2. The trim removed 1 base at V and 4 bases at J, leaving 13 bases unmatched. The CDR3 spans 17 residues. The V gene's germline CDR1 is GTSNPN and CDR2 SVGIG (reference sequence). The CDR3, as DNA: TGTGCCTGGAGTGGCCTGGCGGGGGGTACGGGGGCAGATACGCAGTATTTT. Amino acid sequence: CAWSGLAGGTGADTQYF.

This clone has more than one count but fewer than ten. This chain connects TRBV5-5 to TRBJ2-7; the D gene is possibly TRBD2 (5 bases). From germline, CDR1 is SGHKS and CDR2 YYEKEE (reference sequence). The CDR3 runs 11 residues. Trimming cost V 2 bases and J 10 bases, with 10 bases left between them. CDR3 residues: CASSFEGLQYF. Here the CDR3 DNA reads TGTGCCAGCAGCTTCGAGGGTCTCCAGTACTTC.

The V and J genes are TRBV5-1 and TRBJ2-3; the D gene is possibly TRBD2 (5 bases). V gave up 1 base and J gave up 3 bases, with 9 bases separating them. CDR3 size: 14 residues. Germline V lookup: CDR1 SGHRS, CDR2 YFSETQ. CDR3 loop: CASSLLANTDTQYF. The CDR3 DNA follows: TGCGCCAGCAGCTTGTTAGCGAATACAGATACGCAGTATTTT.

The rearrangement joins TRBV7-3 to TRBJ2-2, with D maybe TRBD2 (5 bases). Between the trimmed V and J ends, which lost 0 bases and 4 bases, there was a span of 9 bases. Looked up from germline, CDR1 is SGHTA and CDR2 is FQGTGA. This CDR3 region has 15 residues. The CDR3 is CASSLTLGSTGELFF. The CDR3 nucleotides read TGTGCCAGCAGCTTAACTTTGGGGAGCACCGGGGAGCTGTTTTTT.

This rearrangement joins TRBV3-1 (or the pseudogene TRBV3-2) to TRBJ1-3, with D possibly TRBD1 on 5 matching bases. Deletions cut 0 bases from V and 11 bases from J, with 11 bases between. Germline CDR1 reads LGHDT; CDR2 reads YNNKEL (reference sequence). The CDR3 consists of 13 residues. The CDR3 DNA reads as TGTGCCAGCAGCCAAGATAGGCAGGGCTCCATATATTTT. It translates to CASSQDRQGSIYF.

V gene TRBV9 combines with J gene TRBJ1-2; no definite D call. Trimming took off 0 bases at V and 4 bases at J, with 13 bases between the two ends. Germline lookup yields CDR1 SGDLS and CDR2 YYNGEE. This CDR3 spans 15 amino acids. CDR3 DNA sequence: TGTGCCAGCAGCGTAGGTGGAGCCGGGTTCTATGGCTACACCTTC. This encodes CASSVGGAGFYGYTF.

This clone was counted only a few times. This chain joins TRBV5-8 and TRBJ2-7; D not certain. Germline V gene data show CDR1 as SGHTS and CDR2 as YDEGEE. The CDR3 loop spans 16 amino acids. The ends were cut back, 2 bases at V and 1 base at J, with 16 bases in the middle. The CDR3 loop is CASSLLPGSSSYEQYF. CDR3 nucleotides: TGTGCCAGCAGCTTACTTCCGGGTTCCTCTTCCTACGAGCAGTACTTC.

The J gene is TRBJ1-2, the V gene TRBV27; 10 nucleotides match TRBD1. CDR1 and CDR2 from the germline V gene are MNHEY and SMNVEV (reference sequence). CDR3 size: 15 residues. Trimming cost V 3 bases and J 4 bases; bases outside gene matches: 5. The CDR3 DNA reads as TGTGCCAGCAGTTTCAAGGGGACAGGGGCCTATGGCTACACCTTC. This translates into CASSFKGTGAYGYTF.

The V gene is TRBV7-8, the J gene TRBJ1-5; 11 nucleotides align to TRBD1. V lost 5 bases, J lost 5 bases, and 5 bases stayed unmatched. The CDR3 loop spans 15 amino acids. The germline gives CDR1 SGHVS, CDR2 FQNEAQ. The CDR3 DNA sequence: TGTGCCAGCAGCGATAGGGACAGGGGGGATCAGCCCCAGCATTTT. Amino acids: CASSDRDRGDQPQHF.

This sequence joins TRBV2 and TRBJ1-1, with TRBD1 identical over 7 bases. The CDR3 runs 15 residues. Germline V lookup: CDR1 SNHLY, CDR2 FYNNEI. J lost 4 bases, V lost 4 bases, and 9 bases had no gene match. The CDR3 reads CASSVRQGSGTEAFF. The CDR3 DNA reads as TGTGCCAGCAGTGTAAGACAGGGATCGGGCACTGAAGCTTTCTTT.

The V call is TRBV27, the J call TRBJ2-7; 11 bases are shared with TRBD2. In germline, CDR1 is MNHEY, CDR2 SMNVEV (reference sequence). V lost 5 bases, J lost 3 bases, and 12 bases stayed unmatched. The CDR3 length is 17 residues. The CDR3 region has the DNA TGTGCCAGCAGTCTCTCGCCCCAACTAGCGGGGGTCTACGAGCAGTACTTC. It specifies CASSLSPQLAGVYEQYF.

This chain links TRBV11-3 with TRBJ1-1; perhaps TRBD1 as D (6 bases). This CDR3 comprises 14 residues. Trimming took 1 base from V and 2 from J, leaving 8 bases between them. CDR1 is SGHNT and CDR2 is YENEEA in the germline V gene. CDR3 bases: TGTGCCAGCAGCTTAGCAGGGGAAAACACTGAAGCTTTCTTT. Its protein is CASSLAGENTEAFF. Drawing the rest from reference TRBV11-3 and TRBJ1-1, the complete variable domain is EAGVVQSPRYKIIEKKQPVAFWCNPISGHNTLYWYLQNLGQGPELLIRYENEEAVDDSQLPKDRFSAERLKGVDSTLKIQPAELGDSAVYLCASSLAGENTEAFFGQGTRLTVV.

The table lists this clone with a count of one. The chain has TRBV7-9 and TRBJ1-2; 7 positions match TRBD1. The J segment lost 5 bases and the V segment lost 4 bases, leaving 7 bases of the junction unmatched. Germline CDR1 reads SEHNR; CDR2 reads FQNEAQ (reference sequence). The CDR3 runs to 14 residues. In DNA form, the CDR3 reads TGTGCCAGCAGCTGGTGGGGACAGAATTATGGCTACACCTTC. This codes for CASSWWGQNYGYTF.

This rearrangement joins TRBV6-2 or TRBV6-3 to TRBJ2-1; the match to TRBD1 covers 7 bases. Germline values: CDR1 MNHEY, CDR2 SVGEGT. V was clipped by 1 base and J by 8 bases; unmatched bases: 8. CDR3 length: 15 amino acids. CDR3 in DNA: TGTGCCAGCAGTTACTATGGGACAGTCTTGGATGAGCAGTTCTTC. Its protein product is CASSYYGTVLDEQFF.

The V gene is TRBV11-2, the J gene TRBJ1-3; D uncertain. The length of the CDR3 is 15 residues. V lost 2 bases to trimming and J lost 4 bases, with 12 bases between them. Germline V gene lookup returns CDR1 SGHAT and CDR2 FQNNGV. The CDR3, as DNA: TGTGCCAGCAGCTTAAACGGACCGGGAGGAAACACCATATATTTT. Its protein product is CASSLNGPGGNTIYF. The full variable domain, its missing parts supplied by reference TRBV11-2 and TRBJ1-3, is EAGVAQSPRYKIIEKRQSVAFWCNPISGHATLYWYQQILGQGPKLLIQFQNNGVVDDSQLPKDRFSAERLKGVDSTLKIQPAKLEDSAVYLCASSLNGPGGNTIYFGEGSWLTVV.

This clone was detected once. The sample has other DNA sequences that encode this CDR3 too. The chain joins TRBV6-2 or TRBV6-3 to TRBJ1-5; D gene uncertain. V was trimmed by 2 bases and J by 4 bases, leaving 6 bases between them. Germline V gives CDR1 MNHEY, CDR2 SVGEGT. This CDR3 spans 13 amino acids. The CDR3: CASSYGRNQPQHF. The DNA for the CDR3 is TGTGCCAGCAGTTACGGGCGTAATCAGCCCCAGCATTTT.

V gene TRBV7-2 combines with J gene TRBJ1-2, with 11 bases matching TRBD1. This CDR3 has 16 residues. The V and J ends lost 1 base and 4 bases, in that order; junction bases with no gene match: 5. Germline V gene data show CDR1 as SGHTA and CDR2 as FQGNSA. The CDR3 sequence: CASSLGGTGGSYGYTF. The CDR3 bases are TGTGCCAGCAGCTTAGGAGGGACAGGGGGGTCCTATGGCTACACCTTC.

The chain carries TRBV7-9 and TRBJ1-2; D possibly corresponds to TRBD1 (6 bases). The V end was cut by 4 bases, the J end by 0 bases, with 12 bases between. The germline V gene has CDR1 SEHNR and CDR2 FQNEAQ (reference sequence). CDR3 length equals 15 residues. CDR3 region: CASSYSDRPNYGYTF. Here the CDR3 DNA reads TGTGCCAGCAGCTACTCAGACAGGCCTAACTATGGCTACACCTTC.

The chain links TRBV2 to TRBJ2-7; 8 nucleotides align to TRBD1. This CDR3 is built from 14 residues. With V trimmed by 6 bases and J by 2 bases, 6 bases remained unmatched. Germline V gene data show CDR1 as SNHLY and CDR2 as FYNNEI. The CDR3: CASSLGQEPYEQYF. The DNA for the CDR3 is TGTGCCAGCAGCCTGGGACAGGAACCCTACGAGCAGTACTTC.

This clone was picked up a small number of times. Other nucleotide sequences from this sample produce the same CDR3. The chain carries TRBV3-1 (or the pseudogene TRBV3-2) and TRBJ1-1; TRBD1 aligns across 7 bases. The trim removed 6 bases at V and 7 bases at J, leaving 5 bases unmatched. CDR3 size: 12 residues. Germline CDR1 and CDR2: LGHDT and YNNKEL (reference sequence). The CDR3 nucleotides are TGTGCCAGCAGTCCCAACAGGGGTGAAGCTTTCTTT. Translation gives CASSPNRGEAFF.

V usage is TRBV7-2 and J usage is TRBJ2-5; the D is unclear. Germline loops: CDR1 SGHTA, CDR2 FQGNSA. V lost 6 bases to trimming and J lost 4 bases, with 12 bases between them. This CDR3 spans 13 amino acids. CDR3 DNA sequence: TGTGCCAGCAGGCCCACCGGGTTAGAGACCCAGTACTTC. Translated, it gives CASRPTGLETQYF.

V is TRBV6-5 and J is TRBJ1-5; 9 bases agree with TRBD1. V was clipped by 5 bases and J by 11 bases; unmatched bases: 10. The length of the CDR3 is 14 residues. CDR1 and CDR2 (germline): MNHEY, SVGAGI. This CDR3 reads CASSQDRGQLAQHF. The DNA for the CDR3 is TGTGCCAGCAGTCAGGACAGGGGACAATTAGCCCAGCATTTT.

V gene TRBV7-6 combines with J gene TRBJ2-3; 13 bases agree with TRBD2. This CDR3 is 17 amino acids long. The V gene end was trimmed by 5 bases and the J gene end by 4 bases; junction bases not matched to a gene: 9. Germline V lookup: CDR1 SGHVS, CDR2 FNYEAQ. The CDR3 spells CASSRKGLAGASDTQYF. CDR3 DNA sequence: TGTGCCAGCAGCCGAAAAGGACTAGCGGGGGCGTCAGATACGCAGTATTTT.